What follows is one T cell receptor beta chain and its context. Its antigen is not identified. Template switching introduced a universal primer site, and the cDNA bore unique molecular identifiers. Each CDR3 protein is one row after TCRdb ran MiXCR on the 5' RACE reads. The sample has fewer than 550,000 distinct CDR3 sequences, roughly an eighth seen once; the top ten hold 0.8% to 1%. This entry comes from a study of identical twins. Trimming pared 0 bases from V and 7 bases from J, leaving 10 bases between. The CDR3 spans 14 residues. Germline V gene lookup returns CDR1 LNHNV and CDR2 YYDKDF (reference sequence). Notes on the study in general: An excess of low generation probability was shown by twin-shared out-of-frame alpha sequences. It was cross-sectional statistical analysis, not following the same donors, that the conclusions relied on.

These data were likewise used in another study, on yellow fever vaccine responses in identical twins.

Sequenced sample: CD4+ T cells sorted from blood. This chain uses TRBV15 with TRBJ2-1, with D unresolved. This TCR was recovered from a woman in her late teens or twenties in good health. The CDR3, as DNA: TGTGCCACCAGCAGAGATCGTCAGTTTAATGAGCAGTTCTTC. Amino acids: CATSRDRQFNEQFF. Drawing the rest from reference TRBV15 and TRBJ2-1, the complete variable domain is DAMVIQNPRYQVTQFGKPVTLSCSQTLNHNVMYWYQQKSSQAPKLLFHYYDKDFNNEADTPDNFQSRRPNTSFCFLDIRSPGLGDTAMYLCATSRDRQFNEQFFGPGTRLTVL.